These 5 T cell receptor beta chains originate from one sample sequenced in a study of T cells expressing NK-cell markers. For each CDR3 protein, TCRdb gives one entry from its re-call of the 5' RACE reads, without DNA. In all, the sample yields about 550,000 distinct CDR3 sequences. The sample was blood T cells: a sorted CD56 or NKG2C T cell subset, CD4+ or CD8+ T cells, or bulk PBMC T cells (not recorded which). The source of these receptors is a man aged 18 to 30 in good health.

The rearrangement links TRBV5-8 to TRBJ2-7. The CDR3 is made up of 13 amino acids. Germline CDR1 is SGHTS and CDR2 is YDEGEE. CDR3 sequence: CASTWVYSYEQYF.

The J gene is TRBJ2-2, the V gene TRBV4-3; TCRdb outputs TRBD2, but without DNA this stays unchecked. The CDR3 consists of 16 residues. Looked up from germline, CDR1 is LGHNA and CDR2 is YSLEER. CDR3: CASSQEQREYTGELFF.

The rearrangement joins TRBV20-1 to TRBJ2-2; TCRdb's D gene call, TRBD1, goes unchecked for lack of DNA. The CDR3 loop spans 14 amino acids. CDR1 is DFQATT and CDR2 is SNEGSKA in the germline V gene (reference sequence). This chain's CDR3 is CSAPGPDNTGELFF.

The CDR3 sequence: CATSDDRGPEDTQYF. V is TRBV24-1 and J is TRBJ2-3; TCRdb's D call, TRBD1, is unchecked because there is no DNA. There are 15 residues in the CDR3. Germline V CDR1 and CDR2: KGHDR, SFDVKD.

The V and J genes are TRBV5-1 and TRBJ2-2; lacking DNA, the TRBD2 call made by TCRdb goes unchecked. CDR1 SGHRS and CDR2 YFSETQ come from the germline V gene. This CDR3 is 18 amino acids long. CDR3 residues: CASSPRDSGIVRAGELFF.